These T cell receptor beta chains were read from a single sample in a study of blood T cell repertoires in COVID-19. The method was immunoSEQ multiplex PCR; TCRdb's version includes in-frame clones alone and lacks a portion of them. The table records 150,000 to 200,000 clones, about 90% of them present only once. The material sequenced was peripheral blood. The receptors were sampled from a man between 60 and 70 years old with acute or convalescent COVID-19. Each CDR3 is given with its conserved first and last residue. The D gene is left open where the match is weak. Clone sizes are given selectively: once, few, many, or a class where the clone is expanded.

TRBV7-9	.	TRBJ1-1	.	CASPRRDAKNTEAFF	TGTGCCAGCCCCCGGAGGGACGCCAAGAACACTGAAGCTTTCTTT
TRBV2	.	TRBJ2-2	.	CASRPDTGELFF	TGTGCCAGCAGGCCGGACACCGGGGAGCTGTTTTTT
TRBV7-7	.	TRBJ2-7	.	CASSLGDTTYEQYF	TGTGCTAGCAGCTTAGGGGACACAACCTACGAGCAGTACTTC
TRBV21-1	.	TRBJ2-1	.	CASSYDSPTAYNEQFF	TGTGCCAGCAGCTACGACAGTCCTACGGCCTACAATGAGCAGTTCTTC
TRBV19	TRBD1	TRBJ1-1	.	CASHGQGASEAFF	TGTGCCAGTCACGGACAGGGGGCCTCTGAAGCTTTCTTT
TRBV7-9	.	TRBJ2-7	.	CASSSGLDLSYEQYF	TGTGCCAGCAGCTCTGGGCTCGACCTTTCCTACGAGCAGTACTTC
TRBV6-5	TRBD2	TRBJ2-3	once	CASRLGGTTDTQYF	TGTGCCAGCAGACTCGGGGGGACCACAGATACGCAGTATTTT
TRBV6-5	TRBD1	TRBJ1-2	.	CASSYSRQGFYGYTF	TGTGCCAGCAGTTACTCGAGACAGGGATTCTATGGCTACACCTTC
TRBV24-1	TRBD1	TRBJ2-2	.	CATSGQGQGSGTGELFF	TGTGCCACCAGTGGTCAAGGACAGGGTAGTGGCACCGGGGAGCTGTTTTTT
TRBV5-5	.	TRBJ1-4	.	CASSSGTSNEKLFF	TGTGCCAGCAGCTCCGGGACAAGTAATGAAAAACTGTTTTTT
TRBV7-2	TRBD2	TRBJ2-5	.	CASSLSSGGAWETQYF	TGTGCCAGCAGCTTATCTAGCGGGGGGGCGTGGGAGACCCAGTACTTC
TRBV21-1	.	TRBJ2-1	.	CASSKRARAGEQFF	TGTGCCAGCAGCAAAAGGGCGCGGGCCGGGGAGCAGTTCTTC
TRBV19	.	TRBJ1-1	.	CASSITPNRGTEAFF	TGTGCCAGTAGTATAACGCCTAATAGAGGCACTGAAGCTTTCTTT
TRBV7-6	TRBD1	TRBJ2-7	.	CASSLAPTGVEQYF	TGTGCCAGCAGCTTAGCCCCTACAGGGGTCGAGCAGTACTTC
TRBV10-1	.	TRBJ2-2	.	CASKGDPNTGELFF	TGCGCCAGCAAAGGGGATCCGAACACCGGGGAGCTGTTTTTT
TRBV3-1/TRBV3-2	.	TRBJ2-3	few	CASSQDPGSSTDTQYF	TGTGCCAGCAGCCAAGACCCGGGGAGCAGCACAGATACGCAGTATTTT
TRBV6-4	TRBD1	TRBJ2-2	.	CASSARQGNTGELFF	TGTGCCAGCAGTGCTCGACAGGGGAACACCGGGGAGCTGTTTTTT
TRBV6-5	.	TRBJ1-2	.	CASKAGYYGYTF	TGTGCCAGCAAGGCAGGCTACTATGGCTACACCTTC
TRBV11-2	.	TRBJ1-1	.	CASSLEGVWTEAFF	TGTGCCAGCAGCTTAGAGGGAGTATGGACTGAAGCTTTCTTT
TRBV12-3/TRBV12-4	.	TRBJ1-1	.	CASSLSAEAFF	TGTGCCAGCAGTTTATCAGCTGAAGCTTTCTTT
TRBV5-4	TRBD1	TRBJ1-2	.	CASSWGQDSGYTF	TGTGCCAGCAGCTGGGGACAGGATAGTGGCTACACCTTC
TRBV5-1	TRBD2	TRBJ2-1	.	CASNSGGAKTNEQFF	TGCGCCAGCAATAGCGGGGGGGCAAAAACCAATGAGCAGTTCTTC
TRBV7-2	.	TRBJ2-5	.	CASSAGPSAGQETQYF	TGTGCCAGCAGCGCAGGCCCCTCCGCAGGGCAAGAGACCCAGTACTTC
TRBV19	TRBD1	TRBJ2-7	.	CASSEPDRGAEQYF	TGTGCCAGTAGTGAGCCAGACAGGGGCGCCGAGCAGTACTTC
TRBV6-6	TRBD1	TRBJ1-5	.	CASSIGGAQQPQHF	TGTGCCAGCAGTATAGGGGGCGCACAACAGCCCCAGCATTTT
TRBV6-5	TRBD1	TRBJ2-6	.	CASNTGGAGANVLTF	TGTGCCAGCAATACAGGGGGAGCTGGGGCCAACGTCCTGACTTTC
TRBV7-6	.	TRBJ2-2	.	CASSLAFTFSGELFF	TGTGCCAGCAGCTTAGCGTTTACATTCAGCGGGGAGCTGTTTTTT
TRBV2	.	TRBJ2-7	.	CASSGGFYEQYF	TGTGCCAGCAGTGGGGGCTTCTACGAGCAGTACTTC
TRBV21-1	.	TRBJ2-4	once	CASSKVEDRGLRAKNIQYF	TGTGCCAGCAGCAAAGTCGAGGACAGGGGCCTAAGGGCCAAAAACATTCAGTACTTC
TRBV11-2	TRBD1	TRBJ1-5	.	CASSYGTGGRQPQHF	TGTGCCAGCAGCTATGGGACAGGGGGCCGGCAGCCCCAGCATTTT
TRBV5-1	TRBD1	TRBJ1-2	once	CASSLAPGQGLYGYTF	TGCGCCAGCAGCTTGGCCCCTGGACAGGGACTCTATGGCTACACCTTC
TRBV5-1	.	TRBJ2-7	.	CASQREGGSYEQYF	TGCGCCAGCCAGAGGGAAGGGGGTTCCTACGAGCAGTACTTC
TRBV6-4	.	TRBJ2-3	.	CASSTGGAGQDTQYF	TGTGCCAGCTCCACAGGGGGAGCGGGGCAGGATACGCAGTATTTT
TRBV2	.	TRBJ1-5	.	CASTERGQPQHF	TGTGCCAGCACCGAGCGGGGACAGCCCCAGCATTTT
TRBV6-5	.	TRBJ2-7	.	CASSPITGARYEQYF	TGTGCCAGCAGCCCCATAACTGGGGCCCGCTACGAGCAGTACTTC
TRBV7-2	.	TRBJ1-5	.	CASSQGRGAQPQHF	TGTGCCAGCAGCCAAGGGAGGGGTGCTCAGCCCCAGCATTTT